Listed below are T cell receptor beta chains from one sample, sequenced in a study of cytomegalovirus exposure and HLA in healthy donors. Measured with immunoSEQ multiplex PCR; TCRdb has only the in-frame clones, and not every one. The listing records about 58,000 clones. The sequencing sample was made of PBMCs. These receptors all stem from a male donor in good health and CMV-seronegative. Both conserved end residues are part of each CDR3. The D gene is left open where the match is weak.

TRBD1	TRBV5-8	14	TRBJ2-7	CASSLGTGYYEQYF	TGTGCCAGCAGCTTGGGGACAGGGTACTACGAGCAGTACTTC
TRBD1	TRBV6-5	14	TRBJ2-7	CASSYGQGSYEQYF	TGTGCCAGCAGTTACGGACAGGGTTCCTACGAGCAGTACTTC
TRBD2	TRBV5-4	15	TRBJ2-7	CASSAGVSALYEQYF	TGTGCCAGCAGCGCGGGGGTCTCTGCGCTCTACGAGCAGTACTTC
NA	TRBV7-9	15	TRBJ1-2	CASSLGRDTIYGYTF	TGTGCCAGCAGCTTAGGACGGGACACTATCTATGGCTACACCTTC
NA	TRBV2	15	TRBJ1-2	CASSASIPLGRGYTF	TGTGCCAGCAGTGCAAGTATCCCCCTAGGGAGGGGCTACACCTTC
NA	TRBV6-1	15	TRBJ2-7	CASSLRGSLSYEQYF	TGTGCCAGCAGCCTTAGGGGCTCGCTTTCCTACGAGCAGTACTTC
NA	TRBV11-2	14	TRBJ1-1	CASSLDRGGTEAFF	TGTGCCAGCAGCTTAGACAGGGGAGGGACTGAAGCTTTCTTT
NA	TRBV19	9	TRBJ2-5	CASSQTQYF	TGTGCCAGTAGTCAAACCCAGTACTTC
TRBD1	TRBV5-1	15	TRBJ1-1	CASSLGQGRDTEAFF	TGCGCCAGCAGCCTGGGACAGGGCAGAGACACTGAAGCTTTCTTT
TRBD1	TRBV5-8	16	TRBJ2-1	CASSRRQGASDNEQFF	TGTGCCAGCAGCAGACGACAGGGGGCATCCGACAATGAGCAGTTCTTC
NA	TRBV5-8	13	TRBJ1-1	CASSLVVNTEAFF	TGTGCCAGCAGCTTGGTCGTGAACACTGAAGCTTTCTTT
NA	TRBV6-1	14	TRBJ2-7	CASSPGDHAYEQYF	TGTGCCAGCAGTCCGGGGGACCACGCCTACGAGCAGTACTTC
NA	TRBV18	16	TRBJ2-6	CASSPISFGGANVLTF	TGTGCCAGCTCACCAATAAGCTTCGGGGGTGCCAACGTCCTGACTTTC
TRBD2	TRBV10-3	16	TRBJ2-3	CAISGAGLGGRDTQYF	TGTGCCATCAGTGGAGCGGGGCTAGGAGGACGAGATACGCAGTATTTT
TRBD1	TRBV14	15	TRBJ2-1	CASSYTGEPYNEQFF	TGTGCCAGCAGCTACACAGGGGAACCCTACAATGAGCAGTTCTTC
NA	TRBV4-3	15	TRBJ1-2	CASSLATEANYGYTF	TGCGCCAGCAGCCTCGCGACGGAGGCTAACTATGGCTACACCTTC
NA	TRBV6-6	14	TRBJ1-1	CASRDTWMNTEAFF	TGTGCCAGCAGAGACACATGGATGAACACTGAAGCTTTCTTT
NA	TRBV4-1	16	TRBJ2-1	CASSQEASRSYNEQFF	TGCGCCAGCAGCCAAGAGGCTAGCCGCTCCTACAATGAGCAGTTCTTC
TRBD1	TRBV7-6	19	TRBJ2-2	CASSLGHQGDSRNTGELFF	TGTGCCAGCAGCTTAGGTCACCAGGGGGATTCCCGAAACACCGGGGAGCTGTTTTTT
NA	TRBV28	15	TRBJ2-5	CASSSGGGGSETQYF	TGTGCCAGCAGTTCAGGAGGGGGCGGATCAGAGACCCAGTACTTC
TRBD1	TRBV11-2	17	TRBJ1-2	CASSLGTGGIANYGYTF	TGTGCCAGCAGCTTAGGAACAGGGGGCATTGCTAACTATGGCTACACCTTC
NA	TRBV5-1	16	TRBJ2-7	CASSLDFFGGSHEQYF	TGCGCCAGCAGCTTGGATTTTTTTGGGGGGAGCCACGAGCAGTACTTC
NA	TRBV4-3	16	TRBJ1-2	CASSQDMERPEYGYTF	TGCGCCAGCAGCCAAGATATGGAGCGCCCAGAATATGGCTACACCTTC
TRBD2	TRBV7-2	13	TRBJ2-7	CASSRRGAYEQYF	TGTGCCAGCAGCCGGCGGGGGGCCTACGAGCAGTACTTC
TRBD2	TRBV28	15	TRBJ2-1	CASSFGGSKNNEQFF	TGTGCCAGCAGTTTCGGGGGGAGCAAGAACAATGAGCAGTTCTTC
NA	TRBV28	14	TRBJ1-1	CASSLAGMNTEAFF	TGTGCCAGCAGTTTAGCAGGGATGAACACTGAAGCTTTCTTT
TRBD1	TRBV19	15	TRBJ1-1	CASSMSMDREAEAFF	TGTGCCAGTAGTATGAGTATGGACAGGGAAGCTGAAGCTTTCTTT
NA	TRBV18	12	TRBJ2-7	CASSWTDYEQYF	TGTGCCAGCTCATGGACAGACTACGAGCAGTACTTC
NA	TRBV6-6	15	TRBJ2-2	CASTLQGTNTGELFF	TGTGCCAGCACTTTACAGGGAACGAACACCGGGGAGCTGTTTTTT
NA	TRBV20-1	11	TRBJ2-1	CSASRGREQFF	TGCAGTGCTAGTCGCGGGCGGGAGCAGTTCTTC
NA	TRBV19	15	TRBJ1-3	CASSIPGMAGNTIYF	TGTGCCAGTAGTATCCCAGGGATGGCTGGAAACACCATATATTTT
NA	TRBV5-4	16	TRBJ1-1	CASSLGEGRRDTEAFF	TGTGCCAGCAGCTTGGGGGAGGGGCGTAGGGACACTGAAGCTTTCTTT
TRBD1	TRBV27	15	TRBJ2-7	CASSPRTGLSYEQYF	TGTGCCAGCAGTCCACGGACAGGGTTGTCCTACGAGCAGTACTTC
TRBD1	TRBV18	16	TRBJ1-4	CASSPPGEGAREKLFF	TGTGCCAGCTCACCACCGGGTGAGGGGGCAAGAGAAAAACTGTTTTTT
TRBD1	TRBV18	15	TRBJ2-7	CASSPGTGGTNEQYF	TGTGCCAGCTCTCCCGGGACAGGGGGAACGAACGAGCAGTACTTC
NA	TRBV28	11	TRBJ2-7	CASSLREVQYF	TGTGCCAGCAGTTTAAGGGAGGTGCAGTACTTC
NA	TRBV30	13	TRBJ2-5	CAWSAARAGTQYF	TGTGCCTGGAGTGCCGCGCGGGCGGGGACCCAGTACTTC
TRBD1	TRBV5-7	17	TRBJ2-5	CASSLDPNRGLWETQYF	TGTGCCAGCAGCTTGGACCCAAACAGGGGGCTGTGGGAGACCCAGTACTTC
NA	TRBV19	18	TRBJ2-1	CASSCPRDSQSSDNEQFF	TGTGCCAGTAGTTGCCCCCGGGACTCCCAAAGCTCCGACAATGAGCAGTTCTTC
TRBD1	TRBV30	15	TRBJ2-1	CAWRSDRGSYNEQFF	TGTGCCTGGCGTTCCGACAGGGGCAGCTACAATGAGCAGTTCTTC
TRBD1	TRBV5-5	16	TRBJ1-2	CASSYNLTGGRYGYTF	TGTGCCAGCAGCTACAACCTAACAGGGGGCCGGTATGGCTACACCTTC
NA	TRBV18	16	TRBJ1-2	CASSQNTAGEHYGYTF	TGTGCCAGCTCCCAAAATACTGCAGGGGAACACTATGGCTACACCTTC
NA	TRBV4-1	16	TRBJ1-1	CASSQDGFGRNYEAFF	TGCGCCAGCAGCCAAGATGGGTTTGGGAGGAATTATGAAGCTTTCTTT
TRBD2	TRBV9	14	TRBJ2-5	CASSVGEGRGTQYF	TGTGCCAGCAGCGTAGGGGAGGGCCGGGGGACCCAGTACTTC
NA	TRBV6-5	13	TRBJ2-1	CASSYSFDNEQFF	TGTGCCAGCAGTTACAGCTTTGACAATGAGCAGTTCTTC
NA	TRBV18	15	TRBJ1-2	CASSPQKQANYGYTF	TGTGCCAGCTCACCACAAAAACAGGCAAACTATGGCTACACCTTC
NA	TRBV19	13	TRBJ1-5	CASSIVRDQPQHF	TGTGCCAGTAGTATAGTGAGAGATCAGCCCCAGCATTTT
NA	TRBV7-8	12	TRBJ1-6	CASSSSNSPLHF	TGTGCCAGCAGCTCCTCGAATTCACCCCTCCACTTT